This T cell receptor (beta chain) derives from a study of cytomegalovirus exposure and HLA in healthy donors (TCRdb year 2017). Looking at the study overall: The 550 to 750 repertoires of the first cohort and the approximately 110 validation repertoires were produced on the same platform, according to a later analysis. High-throughput TCR immunosequencing, statistical association of individual TCRs with disease status, and machine learning were combined to predict cytomegalovirus infection status. The study was designed to test whether signatures of past pathogen exposure could be identified by cataloging public T cell receptors. A separate validation cohort of approximately 120 different subjects was used in addition to the roughly 700-subject first cohort. Broad study findings and their caveats: It was suggested by the authors that the approach could potentially be generalized to other disease states and immunological phenotypes. The validation cohort had no HLA typing available for a later analysis, so co-occurrence within that cohort was assessed over all 120 or so repertoires. Of the cluster scores, around 95% were above 0 in a later analysis, which found that TCRs clustered in the first cohort also tended to co-occur in the 95 to 150 validation repertoires. In vitro tests confirmed that a few of the cytomegalovirus-associated TCR beta chains recognize cytomegalovirus antigens. In the study, approximately 160 TCR beta chains were listed as associated with cytomegalovirus. The classifier was reported to diagnose cytomegalovirus status with high specificity and sensitivity in both the original cohort and the validation cohort. While some public TCRs were present in many individuals, most TCR sequences turned up only very rarely across donors.

About this clone: The clone's antigen remains unknown. The record has no base qualities; no much larger clone is one base away.

Donors formed part of the validation cohort, which comprised 95 to 150 subjects and was distinct from the first cohort of several hundred subjects. The library relied on the immunoSEQ multiplex PCR assay. In the authors' own workflow: A statistical classification framework was built to diagnose cytomegalovirus status from the catalog of TCR beta chain sequences. The table was pulled from immuneACCESS by TCRdb, which kept in-frame rearrangements only. Such tables lose some clones; where checked, under half of the loss comes from unresolved V genes, and the rest has no known cause. The V and J calls and the clone size are those of that table, but D and trimming were determined from the DNA. This sample holds about 350,000 clones; roughly 87% were observed only once. Roughly 1.1% of the sample is held by the ten biggest clonotypes. The germline ends are 10 bases apart after V is trimmed by 0 bases and J by 3 bases. Per the germline V gene, SGDLS is the CDR1 and YYNGEE is the CDR2. The CDR3 numbers 15 residues from cysteine through phenylalanine. The CDR3 DNA has 45 bases and is translated from base 1.

The V and J genes are TRBV9 and TRBJ2-1, with TRBD2 tentatively as D gene (6 bases match). The TCR comes from a woman aged 25 to 45 in good health and CMV-seropositive. Sequenced material: PBMCs. The CDR3 is CASSVGGVNYNEQFF. The DNA sequence is as follows: TGTGCCAGCAGCGTAGGCGGGGTCAACTACAATGAGCAGTTCTTC.